The 2 T cell receptor beta chains below were found in one sample sequenced in a study of CD8 T cells in ankylosing spondylitis. Study results and caveats: Within ankylosing spondylitis blood, a TCR beta motif made up of roughly eight highly homologous variants appeared to be characteristic.

Their target antigens are unknown. One entry per CDR3 protein, called by TCRdb with MiXCR from the 5' RACE reads. The table lists approximately 150,000 distinct CDR3 sequences, 17% of them singletons. The material sequenced was blood, either unsorted or a sorted T cell fraction (not recorded which). The receptors here all came from a male donor with ankylosing spondylitis.

Only a few counts were recorded for this clonotype. V gene TRBV29-1 combines with J gene TRBJ2-2, with D perhaps given as TRBD1 or TRBD2 (5 bases each). V was shortened by 7 bases and J by 2 bases, with 11 bases between the two germline ends. The CDR3 length is 13 residues. CDR1 is SQVTM, CDR2 ANQGSEA, per germline. The CDR3 loop is CSAGTPNTGELFF. DNA for the CDR3: TGCAGCGCCGGGACGCCAAACACCGGGGAGCTGTTTTTT.

To note about this clonotype: As the CDR3 is not closed by the conserved phenylalanine or tryptophan, this likely results from a read error. The chain is built from TRBV27 and TRBJ1-1; the D is unclear. The CDR3 runs 13 residues. Germline CDR1 is MNHEY and CDR2 is SMNVEV (reference sequence). V lost 0 bases and J lost 6, with 8 bases in between. CDR3 in amino acids: CASSLSVRAEAFL. In DNA form, the CDR3 reads TGTGCCAGCAGTTTATCGGTCAGAGCTGAAGCTTTCCTT.